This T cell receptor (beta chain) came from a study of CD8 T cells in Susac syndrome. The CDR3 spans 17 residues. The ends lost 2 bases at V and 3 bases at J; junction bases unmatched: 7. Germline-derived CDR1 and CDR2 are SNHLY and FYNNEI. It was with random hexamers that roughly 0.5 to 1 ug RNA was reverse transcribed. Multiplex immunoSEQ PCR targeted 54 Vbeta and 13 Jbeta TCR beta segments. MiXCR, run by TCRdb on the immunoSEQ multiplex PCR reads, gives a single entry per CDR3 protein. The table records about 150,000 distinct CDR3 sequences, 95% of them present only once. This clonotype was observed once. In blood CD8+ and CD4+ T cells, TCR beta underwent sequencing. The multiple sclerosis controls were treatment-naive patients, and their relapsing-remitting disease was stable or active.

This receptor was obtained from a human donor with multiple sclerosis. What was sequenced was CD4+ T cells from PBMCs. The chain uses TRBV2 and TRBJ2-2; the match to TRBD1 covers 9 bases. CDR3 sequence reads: CASSERPGQGYTGELFF. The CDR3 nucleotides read TGTGCCAGCAGTGAAAGGCCGGGACAGGGATACACCGGGGAGCTGTTTTTT.